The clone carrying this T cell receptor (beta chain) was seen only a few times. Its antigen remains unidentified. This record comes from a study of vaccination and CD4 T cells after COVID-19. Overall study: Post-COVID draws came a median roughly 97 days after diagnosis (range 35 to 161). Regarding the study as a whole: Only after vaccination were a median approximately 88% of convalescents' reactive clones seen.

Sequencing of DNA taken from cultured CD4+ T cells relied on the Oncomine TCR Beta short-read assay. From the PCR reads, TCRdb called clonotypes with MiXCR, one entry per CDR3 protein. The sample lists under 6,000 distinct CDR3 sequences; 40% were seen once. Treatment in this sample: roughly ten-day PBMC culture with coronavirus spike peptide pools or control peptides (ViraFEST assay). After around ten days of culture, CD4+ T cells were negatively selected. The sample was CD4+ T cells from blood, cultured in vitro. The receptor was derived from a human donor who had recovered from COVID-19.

CDR3 residues: CASSLDGHSYGYTF. For the CDR3, the DNA is TGTGCCAGCAGCTTGGATGGCCACTCGTATGGCTACACCTTC. This rearrangement joins TRBV5-4 to TRBJ1-2, with no clear D. The CDR3 length is 14 residues. CDR1 SGHNT and CDR2 YYREEE come from the germline V gene (reference sequence). V lost 0 bases and J 5 bases, leaving 11 bases between the germline ends.